Reported below is one T cell receptor (beta chain). As yet, its antigen is unknown. This sample stems from a study of T cell responses to AZD1222 COVID-19 vaccine. Regarding the study as a whole: White British ancestry dominated among donors, who included more females, and clonal diversity was possibly underestimated.

The protocol was immunoSEQ multiplex PCR, while the TCRdb copy is restricted to in-frame clones and leaves out a portion. The repertoire consists of 150,000 or so clones, with around 93% occurring once and the leading ten covering over 7.5%. Deletions cut 5 bases from V and 6 bases from J, with 14 bases between. The CDR3 covers 13 residues. Germline CDR1 SGHNT, CDR2 YENEEA. The sequence derives from an adult in good health. The chain recombines TRBV11-3 with TRBJ2-7, with D maybe TRBD2 (6 bases). Sample: peripheral blood, taken on day 0 of AZD1222 vaccination. The CDR3 sequence is CASSLTMGGEQYF. CDR3 in DNA: TGTGCCAGCAGCCTAACTATGGGGGGCGAGCAGTACTTC.